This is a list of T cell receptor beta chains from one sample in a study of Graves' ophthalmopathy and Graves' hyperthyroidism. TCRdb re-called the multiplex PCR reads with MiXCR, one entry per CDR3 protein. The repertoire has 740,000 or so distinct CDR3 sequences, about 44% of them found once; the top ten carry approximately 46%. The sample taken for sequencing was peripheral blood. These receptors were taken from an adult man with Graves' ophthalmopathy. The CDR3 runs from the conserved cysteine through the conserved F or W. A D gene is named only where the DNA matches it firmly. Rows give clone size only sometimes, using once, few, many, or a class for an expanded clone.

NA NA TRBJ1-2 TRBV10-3 CASRALTGGQGYTF TGTGCCAGCAGAGCTCTCACCGGGGGGCAGGGCTACACCTTC
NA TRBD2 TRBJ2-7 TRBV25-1 CATGARTSGSFRNEQYF TGTGCCACCGGGGCCCGGACTAGCGGGAGTTTTCGAAACGAGCAGTACTTC
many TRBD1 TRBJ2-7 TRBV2 CASGRDRTYEQYF TGTGCCAGCGGACGGGACAGGACCTACGAGCAGTACTTC
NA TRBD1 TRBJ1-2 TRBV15 CATSRGQTYGYTF TGTGCCACCAGTAGGGGACAGACCTATGGCTACACCTTC
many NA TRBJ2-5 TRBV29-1 CSVGGGGRETQYF TGCAGCGTAGGGGGGGGAGGAAGAGAGACCCAGTACTTC
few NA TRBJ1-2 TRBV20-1 CSTLAANYGYTF TGCAGTACCCTCGCGGCTAACTATGGCTACACCTTC
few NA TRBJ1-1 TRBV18 CASSPRTENTEAFF TGTGCCAGCTCACCCCGCACAGAGAACACTGAAGCTTTCTTT
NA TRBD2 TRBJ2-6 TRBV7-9 CASTPSRGVISGANVLTF TGTGCCAGCACCCCTTCCCGGGGGGTTATCTCTGGGGCCAACGTCCTGACTTTC
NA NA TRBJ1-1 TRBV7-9 CAGKGDKGTEVFF TGTGCCGGGAAGGGGGATAAGGGCACTGAAGTTTTCTTT
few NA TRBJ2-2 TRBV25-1 CASSPSIGTGELFF TGTGCCAGCAGTCCCTCCATAGGGACCGGGGAGCTGTTTTTT
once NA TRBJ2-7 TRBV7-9 CASSFPADYEQYF TGTGCCAGCAGTTTTCCGGCGGACTACGAGCAGTACTTC
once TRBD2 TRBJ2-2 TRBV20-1 CSAPRTSADTGELFF TGCAGTGCCCCCCGAACTAGCGCCGACACCGGGGAGCTGTTTTTT